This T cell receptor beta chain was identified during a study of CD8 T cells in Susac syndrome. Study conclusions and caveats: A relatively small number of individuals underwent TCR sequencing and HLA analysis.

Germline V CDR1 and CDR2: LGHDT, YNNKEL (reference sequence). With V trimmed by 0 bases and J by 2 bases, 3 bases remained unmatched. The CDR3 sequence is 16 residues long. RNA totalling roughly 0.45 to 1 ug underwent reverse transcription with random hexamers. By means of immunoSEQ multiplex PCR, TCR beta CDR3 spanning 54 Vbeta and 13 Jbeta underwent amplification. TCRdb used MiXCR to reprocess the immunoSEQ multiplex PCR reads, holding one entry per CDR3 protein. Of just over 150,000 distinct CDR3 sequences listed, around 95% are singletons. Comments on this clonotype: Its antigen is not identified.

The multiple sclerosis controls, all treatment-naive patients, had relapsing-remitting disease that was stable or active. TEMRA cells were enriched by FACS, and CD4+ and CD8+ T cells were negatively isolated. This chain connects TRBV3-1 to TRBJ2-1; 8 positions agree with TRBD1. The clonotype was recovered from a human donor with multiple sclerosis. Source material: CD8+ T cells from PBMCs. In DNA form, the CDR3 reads TGTGCCAGCAGCCAAGATTGGGGACAGGCCTACAATGAGCAGTTCTTC. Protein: CASSQDWGQAYNEQFF.